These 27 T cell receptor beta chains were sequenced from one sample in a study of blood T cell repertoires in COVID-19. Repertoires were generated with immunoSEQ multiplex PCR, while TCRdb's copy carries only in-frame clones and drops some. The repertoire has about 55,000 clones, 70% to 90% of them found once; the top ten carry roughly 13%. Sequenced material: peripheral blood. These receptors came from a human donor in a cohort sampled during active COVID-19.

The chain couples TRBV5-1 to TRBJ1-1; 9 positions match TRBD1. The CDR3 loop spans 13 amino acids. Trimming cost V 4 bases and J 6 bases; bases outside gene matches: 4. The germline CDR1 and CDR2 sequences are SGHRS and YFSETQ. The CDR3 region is CASSRTGVAEAFF. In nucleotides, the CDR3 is TGCGCCAGCAGCCGGACAGGGGTAGCTGAAGCTTTCTTT.

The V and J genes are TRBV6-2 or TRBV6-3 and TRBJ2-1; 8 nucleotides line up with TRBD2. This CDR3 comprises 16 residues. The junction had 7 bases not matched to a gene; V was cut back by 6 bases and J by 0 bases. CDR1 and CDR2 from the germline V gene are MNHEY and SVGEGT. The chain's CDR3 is CASSRFSGVSYNEQFF. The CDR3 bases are TGTGCCAGCAGCCGATTTAGCGGGGTCTCCTACAATGAGCAGTTCTTC.

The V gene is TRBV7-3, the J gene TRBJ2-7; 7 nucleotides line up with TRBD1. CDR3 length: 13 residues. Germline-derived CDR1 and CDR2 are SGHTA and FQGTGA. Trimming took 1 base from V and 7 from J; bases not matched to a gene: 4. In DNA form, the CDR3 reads TGTGCCAGCAGCTTAAACAGGGGTGGGGAGCAGTACTTC. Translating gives CASSLNRGGEQYF.

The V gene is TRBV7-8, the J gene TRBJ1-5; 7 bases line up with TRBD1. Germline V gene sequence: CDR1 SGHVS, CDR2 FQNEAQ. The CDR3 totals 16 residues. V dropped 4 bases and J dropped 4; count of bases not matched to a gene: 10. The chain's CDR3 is CASSSPATGRNQPQHF. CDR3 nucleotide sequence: TGTGCCAGCAGCTCCCCGGCGACAGGGCGAAATCAGCCCCAGCATTTT.

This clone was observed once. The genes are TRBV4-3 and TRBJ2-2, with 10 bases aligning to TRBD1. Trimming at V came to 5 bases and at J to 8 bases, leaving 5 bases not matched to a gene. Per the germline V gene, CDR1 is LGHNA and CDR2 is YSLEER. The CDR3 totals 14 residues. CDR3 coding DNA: TGCGCCAGCAGCTCGGACAGGGGGTTGGGGGAGCTGTTTTTT. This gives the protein CASSSDRGLGELFF.

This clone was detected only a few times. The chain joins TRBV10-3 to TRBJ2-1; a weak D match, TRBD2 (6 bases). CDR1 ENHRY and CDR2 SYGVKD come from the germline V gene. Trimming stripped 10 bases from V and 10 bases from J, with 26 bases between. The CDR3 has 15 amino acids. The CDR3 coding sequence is TGTGCCAATTCACCGGGACTCTACCCCTGGGCGGAGCAGTTCTTC. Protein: CANSPGLYPWAEQFF.

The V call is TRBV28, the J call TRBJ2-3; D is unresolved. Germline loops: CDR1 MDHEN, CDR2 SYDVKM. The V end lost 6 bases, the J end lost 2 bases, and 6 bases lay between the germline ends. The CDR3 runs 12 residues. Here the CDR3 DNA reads TGTGCCAGCAGATACTCCACAGATACGCAGTATTTT. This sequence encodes CASRYSTDTQYF. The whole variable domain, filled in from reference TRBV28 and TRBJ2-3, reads DVKVTQSSRYLVKRTGEKVFLECVQDMDHENMFWYRQDPGLGLRLIYFSYDVKMKEKGDIPEGYSVSREKKERFSLILESASTNQTSMYLCASRYSTDTQYFGPGTRLTVL.

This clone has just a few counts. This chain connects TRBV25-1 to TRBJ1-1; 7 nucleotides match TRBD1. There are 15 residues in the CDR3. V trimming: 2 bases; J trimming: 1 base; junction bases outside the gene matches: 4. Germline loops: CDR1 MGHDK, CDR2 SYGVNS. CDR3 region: CASSEEGQPNTEAFF. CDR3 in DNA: TGTGCCAGCAGTGAAGAGGGACAGCCGAACACTGAAGCTTTCTTT.

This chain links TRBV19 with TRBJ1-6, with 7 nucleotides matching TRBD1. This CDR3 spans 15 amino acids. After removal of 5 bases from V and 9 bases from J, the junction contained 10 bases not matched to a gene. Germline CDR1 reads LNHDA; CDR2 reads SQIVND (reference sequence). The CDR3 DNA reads TGTGCCAGTAGTTCGCAGGGGGTTCCCGGTTCACCCCTCCACTTT. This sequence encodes CASSSQGVPGSPLHF.

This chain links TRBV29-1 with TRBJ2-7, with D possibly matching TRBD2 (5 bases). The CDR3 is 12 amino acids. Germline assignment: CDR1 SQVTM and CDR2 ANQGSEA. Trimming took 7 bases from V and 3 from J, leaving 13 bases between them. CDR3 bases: TGCAGCGCAGGAGAGGGATTCTACGAGCAGTACTTC. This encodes CSAGEGFYEQYF.

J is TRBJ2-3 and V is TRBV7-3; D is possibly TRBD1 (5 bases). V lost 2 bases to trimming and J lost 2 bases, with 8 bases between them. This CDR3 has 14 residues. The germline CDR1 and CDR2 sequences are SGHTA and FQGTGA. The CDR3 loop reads CASSLQGATDTQYF. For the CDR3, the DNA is TGTGCCAGCAGCTTACAGGGCGCCACAGATACGCAGTATTTT.

CDR3 region: CASSKVGLAASSYNEQFF. DNA of the CDR3: TGTGCCAGCAGCAAAGTTGGACTAGCGGCCAGCTCCTACAATGAGCAGTTCTTC. The chain uses TRBV21-1 and TRBJ2-1; the table names TRBD2, a call not compared with the DNA. TRBV21-1 is tagged as a pseudogene. The CDR3 consists of 18 residues.

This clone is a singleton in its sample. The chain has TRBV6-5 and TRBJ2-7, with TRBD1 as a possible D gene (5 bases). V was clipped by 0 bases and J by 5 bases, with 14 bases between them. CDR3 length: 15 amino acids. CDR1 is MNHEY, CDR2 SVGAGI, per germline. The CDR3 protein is CASSYSGQGADEQYF. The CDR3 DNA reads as TGTGCCAGCAGTTACTCTGGGCAGGGTGCCGACGAGCAGTACTTC.

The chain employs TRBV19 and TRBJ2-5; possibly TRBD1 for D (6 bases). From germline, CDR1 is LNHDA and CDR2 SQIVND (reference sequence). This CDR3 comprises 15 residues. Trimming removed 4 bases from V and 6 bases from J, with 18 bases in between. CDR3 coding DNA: TGTGCCAGTAGTACCCGGCAGGGGACATTAAAGACCCAGTACTTC. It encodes CASSTRQGTLKTQYF.

Written as DNA, the CDR3 is TGTGCCAGTAGTAAGAGGGCGGCAGGGGAGTCTCGGGGCTACACCTTC. Encoded protein: CASSKRAAGESRGYTF. This chain uses TRBV19 with TRBJ1-2, with D possibly being TRBD1 (6 bases). V lost 4 bases to trimming and J lost 8 bases, with 23 bases between them. The CDR3 spans 16 residues. Germline lookup yields CDR1 LNHDA and CDR2 SQIVND (reference sequence). The full variable domain, with the rest looked up from reference TRBV19 and TRBJ1-2, is DGGITQSPKYLFRKEGQNVTLSCEQNLNHDAMYWYRQDPGQGLRLIYYSQIVNDFQKGDIAEGYSVSREKKESFPLTVTSAQKNPTAFYLCASSKRAAGESRGYTFGSGTRLTVV.

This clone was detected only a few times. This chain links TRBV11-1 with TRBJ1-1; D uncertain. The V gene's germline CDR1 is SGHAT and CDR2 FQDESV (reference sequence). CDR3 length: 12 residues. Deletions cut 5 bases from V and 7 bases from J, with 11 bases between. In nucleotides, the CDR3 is TGTGCCAGCAGCCAACTCGGTGGTGAAGCTTTCTTT. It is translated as CASSQLGGEAFF.

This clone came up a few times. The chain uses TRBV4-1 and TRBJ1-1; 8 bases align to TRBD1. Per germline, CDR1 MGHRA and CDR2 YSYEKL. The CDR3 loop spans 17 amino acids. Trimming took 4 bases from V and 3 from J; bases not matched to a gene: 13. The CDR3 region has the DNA TGCGCCAGCAGCCTAAAAGGCGCAGGGGGCTTGGACACTGAAGCTTTCTTT. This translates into CASSLKGAGGLDTEAFF.

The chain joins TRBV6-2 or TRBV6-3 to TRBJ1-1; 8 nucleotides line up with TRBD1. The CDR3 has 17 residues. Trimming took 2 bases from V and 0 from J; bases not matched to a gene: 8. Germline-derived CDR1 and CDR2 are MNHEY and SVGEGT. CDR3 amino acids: CASSYRVLDRVNTEAFF. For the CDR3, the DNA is TGTGCCAGCAGTTACAGGGTCCTGGACAGGGTGAACACTGAAGCTTTCTTT.

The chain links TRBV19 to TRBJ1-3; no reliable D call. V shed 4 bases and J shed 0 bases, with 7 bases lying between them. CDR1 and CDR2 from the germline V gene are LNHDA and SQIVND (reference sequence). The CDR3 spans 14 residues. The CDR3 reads CASSTRLSGNTIYF. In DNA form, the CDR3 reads TGTGCCAGTAGTACCCGACTCTCTGGAAACACCATATATTTT.

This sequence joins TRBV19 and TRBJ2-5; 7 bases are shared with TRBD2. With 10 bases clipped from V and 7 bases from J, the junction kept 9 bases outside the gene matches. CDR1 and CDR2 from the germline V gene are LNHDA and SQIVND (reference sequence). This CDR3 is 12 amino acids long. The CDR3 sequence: CATHGGSRTQYF. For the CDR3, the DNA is TGTGCCACTCACGGGGGGTCGAGGACCCAGTACTTC.

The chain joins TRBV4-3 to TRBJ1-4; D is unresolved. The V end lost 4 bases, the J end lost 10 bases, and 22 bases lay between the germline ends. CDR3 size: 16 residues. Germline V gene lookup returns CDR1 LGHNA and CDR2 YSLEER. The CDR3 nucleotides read TGCGCCAGCAGCCGAGTCGAGGCCGCTGGATCCGGAAAACTGTTTTTT. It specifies CASSRVEAAGSGKLFF.

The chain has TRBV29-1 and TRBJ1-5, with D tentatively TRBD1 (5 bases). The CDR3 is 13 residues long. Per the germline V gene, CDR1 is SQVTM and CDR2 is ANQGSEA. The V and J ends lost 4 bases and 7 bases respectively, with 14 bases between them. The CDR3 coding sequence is TGCAGCGTTGGCACAGGAGCGGGACAGCCCCAGCATTTT. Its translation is CSVGTGAGQPQHF.

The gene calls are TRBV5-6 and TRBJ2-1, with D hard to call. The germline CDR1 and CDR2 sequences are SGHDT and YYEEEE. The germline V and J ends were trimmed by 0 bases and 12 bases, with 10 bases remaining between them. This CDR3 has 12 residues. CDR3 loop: CASSLGGGGQFF. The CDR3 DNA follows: TGTGCCAGCAGCTTGGGCGGTGGTGGGCAGTTCTTC.

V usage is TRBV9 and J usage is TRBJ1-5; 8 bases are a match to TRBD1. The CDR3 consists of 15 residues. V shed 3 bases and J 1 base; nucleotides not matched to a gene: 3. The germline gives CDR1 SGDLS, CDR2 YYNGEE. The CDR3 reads CASSEQGGSNQPQHF. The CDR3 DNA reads TGTGCCAGCAGCGAACAGGGGGGAAGCAATCAGCCCCAGCATTTT.

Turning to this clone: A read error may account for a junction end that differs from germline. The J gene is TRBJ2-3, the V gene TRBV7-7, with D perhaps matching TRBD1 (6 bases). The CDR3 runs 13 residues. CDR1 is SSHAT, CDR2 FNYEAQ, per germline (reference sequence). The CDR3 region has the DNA TGTGCTAGCAGCGGTCAGAGGGGGGATACGCAGTATTTT. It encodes CASSGQRGDTQYF.

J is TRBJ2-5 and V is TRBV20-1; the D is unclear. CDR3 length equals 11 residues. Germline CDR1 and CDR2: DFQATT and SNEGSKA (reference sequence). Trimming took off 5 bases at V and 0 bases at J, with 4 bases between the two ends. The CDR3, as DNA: TGCAGTGCTCTGTACCAAGAGACCCAGTACTTC. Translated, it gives CSALYQETQYF.

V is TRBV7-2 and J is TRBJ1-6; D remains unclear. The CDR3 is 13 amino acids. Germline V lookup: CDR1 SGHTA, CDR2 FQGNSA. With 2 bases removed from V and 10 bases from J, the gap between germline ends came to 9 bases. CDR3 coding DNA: TGTGCCAGCAGCTTAAAGTCGGGGTCACCCCTCCACTTT. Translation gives CASSLKSGSPLHF.